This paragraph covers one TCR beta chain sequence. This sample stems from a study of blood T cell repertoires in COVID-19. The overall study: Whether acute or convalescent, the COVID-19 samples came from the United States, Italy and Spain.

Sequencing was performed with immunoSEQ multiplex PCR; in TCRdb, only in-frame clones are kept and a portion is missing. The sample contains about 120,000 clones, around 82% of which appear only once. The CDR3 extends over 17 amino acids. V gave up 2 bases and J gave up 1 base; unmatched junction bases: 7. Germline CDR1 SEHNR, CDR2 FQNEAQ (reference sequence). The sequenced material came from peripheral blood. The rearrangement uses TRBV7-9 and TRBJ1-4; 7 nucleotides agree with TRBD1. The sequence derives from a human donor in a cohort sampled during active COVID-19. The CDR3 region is CASSLRAGGITNEKLFF. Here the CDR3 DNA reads TGTGCCAGCAGCTTAAGGGCAGGGGGGATAACTAATGAAAAACTGTTTTTT.